This passage covers 20 T cell receptor beta chains from one sample sequenced in a study of monozygotic twins with inflammatory bowel disease. TCRdb reprocessed the 5' RACE reads and keeps a single row for each CDR3 protein, giving no DNA. The sample features approximately 200,000 distinct CDR3 sequences, with 7.5% to 8% in its top ten. The sequencing input was blood. Receptors originate from a human donor with ulcerative colitis or Crohn's disease, or a healthy co-twin of an affected twin (not recorded which).

The chain couples TRBV3-1 to TRBJ1-1; TCRdb's D call, TRBD1, is unchecked because there is no DNA. CDR1 LGHDT and CDR2 YNNKEL come from the germline V gene (reference sequence). CDR3 length: 17 amino acids. The CDR3 loop is CASSQIPGQGMNTEAFF.

This chain's CDR3 is CASSLDRFGELFF. V and J are TRBV7-8 and TRBJ2-2; without DNA, the TCRdb call of TRBD1 cannot be checked. This CDR3 contains 13 residues. Germline assignment: CDR1 SGHVS and CDR2 FQNEAQ. The variable domain in full, completed from reference TRBV7-8 and TRBJ2-2, reads GAGVSQSPRYKVAKRGQDVALRCDPISGHVSLFWYQQALGQGPEFLTYFQNEAQLDKSGLPSDRFFAERPEGSVSTLKIQRTQQEDSAVYLCASSLDRFGELFFGEGSRLTVL.

The genes are TRBV28 and TRBJ1-5; TCRdb's D gene call, TRBD1, goes unchecked for lack of DNA. Germline-derived CDR1 and CDR2 are MDHEN and SYDVKM. The CDR3 spans 17 residues. The CDR3 loop reads CASDLLGGTGNLQPQHF.

The V and J genes are TRBV12-3 or TRBV12-4 and TRBJ2-6. The CDR3 consists of 12 residues. The CDR3 spells CASNAGANVLTF.

The chain links TRBV7-2 to TRBJ2-3; absent DNA, TCRdb's TRBD2 call cannot be checked. The CDR3 consists of 15 residues. The germline CDR1 and CDR2 sequences are SGHTA and FQGNSA. The CDR3 is CASSLMALGPDTQYF.

The chain carries TRBV5-1 and TRBJ2-2. Germline V gene sequence: CDR1 SGHRS, CDR2 YFSETQ. There are 13 residues in the CDR3. Here the CDR3 reads CASREGNTGELFF.

V is TRBV20-1 and J is TRBJ1-1; the TRBD1 assignment by TCRdb is unverifiable without DNA. The CDR3 covers 11 residues. Germline V CDR1 and CDR2: DFQATT, SNEGSKA (reference sequence). CDR3 residues: CSSRGNTEAFF.

V is TRBV13 and J is TRBJ1-6. The germline gives CDR1 PRHDT, CDR2 FYEKMQ (reference sequence). The CDR3 is 15 amino acids. The CDR3 spells CASSYSRSYNSPLHF.

The chain recombines TRBV7-2 with TRBJ1-1. Germline CDR1 SGHTA, CDR2 FQGNSA. The CDR3 is made up of 14 amino acids. CDR3 protein: CASSSHILNTEAFF.

The rearrangement uses TRBV29-1 and TRBJ2-1. The CDR3 runs 14 residues. CDR1 SQVTM and CDR2 ANQGSEA come from the germline V gene. CDR3: CSVEQRSSYNEQFF.

The chain combines TRBV7-2 with TRBJ2-2; TCRdb gives TRBD2 as the D gene, but with no DNA this cannot be confirmed. The germline CDR1 and CDR2 sequences are SGHTA and FQGNSA. The CDR3 totals 17 residues. CDR3 protein: CASSPRGTSRYTGELFF.

The genes are TRBV6-1 and TRBJ2-5; the D call of TRBD2 rests on TCRdb alone, since no DNA is present to check it. The CDR3 sequence is 15 residues long. The germline V gene has CDR1 MNHNS and CDR2 SASEGT. CDR3 protein: CASAPLAGGQETQYF.

The chain uses TRBV18 and TRBJ2-6; TCRdb designates TRBD2, a call that cannot be tested without DNA. CDR3 length equals 17 residues. Germline V gene lookup returns CDR1 KGHSH and CDR2 LQKENI. The CDR3 reads CASSARQVGTGANVLTF.

The J gene is TRBJ2-5, the V gene TRBV5-6; the D call from TCRdb, TRBD1, cannot be confirmed without DNA. Germline V gives CDR1 SGHDT, CDR2 YYEEEE. The CDR3 totals 16 residues. The CDR3 spells CASSEPRQGAGETQYF.

The chain combines TRBV14 with TRBJ1-6; TCRdb's D call of TRBD1 is untestable without DNA. The germline gives CDR1 SGHDN, CDR2 FVKESK. This CDR3 spans 16 amino acids. This chain's CDR3 is CASSLFWGGLGSPLHF.

V usage is TRBV3-1 and J usage is TRBJ2-7; absent DNA, TCRdb's TRBD1 call cannot be checked. The CDR3 length is 15 residues. Looked up from germline, CDR1 is LGHDT and CDR2 is YNNKEL (reference sequence). CDR3 sequence reads: CASSQRGNFGYEQYF.

The V call is TRBV4-2, the J call TRBJ2-1; the D call from TCRdb, TRBD1, cannot be confirmed without DNA. Germline V gene lookup returns CDR1 LGHNA and CDR2 YNFKEQ. The CDR3 contains 17 residues. This CDR3 reads CASSHQPGTPRDIEQFF.

V and J are TRBV28 and TRBJ2-1; absent DNA, TCRdb's TRBD2 call cannot be checked. The germline CDR1 and CDR2 sequences are MDHEN and SYDVKM. The length of the CDR3 is 15 residues. This chain's CDR3 is CASSVGLAGYNEQFF.

The rearrangement links TRBV5-1 to TRBJ2-1. Germline CDR1 reads SGHRS; CDR2 reads YFSETQ. This CDR3 comprises 13 residues. This CDR3 is CATTIDGYNEQFF. The whole variable domain, remainder taken from reference TRBV5-1 and TRBJ2-1, is KAGVTQTPRYLIKTRGQQVTLSCSPISGHRSVSWYQQTPGQGLQFLFEYFSETQRNKGNFPGRFSGRQFSNSRSEMNVSTLELGDSALYLCATTIDGYNEQFFGPGTRLTVL.

The chain employs TRBV19 and TRBJ2-2; lacking DNA, the TRBD2 call made by TCRdb goes unchecked. CDR1 is LNHDA and CDR2 is SQIVND in the germline V gene (reference sequence). CDR3 length equals 15 residues. The chain's CDR3 is CASGSGRRNTGELFF.